In this sample, the clone carrying this TCR beta chain turned up many times. Its specificity is not known. TCRdb itself ran the 5' RACE reads through MiXCR, one entry per CDR3 protein. The sample lists some 46,000 distinct CDR3 sequences, over 5% occurring once. The source of the sample is a study of early T cells in non-severe SARS-CoV-2 infection. Findings and caveats of the study: Private and CD4 specificities were missed by VDJdb matching, skewed to anti-spike CD8.

Sequenced: whole blood. The receptor was isolated from an adult who was a healthcare worker with PCR-confirmed SARS-CoV-2 infection or an uninfected control (not recorded which).

The CDR3 spells CATSRDFPVTSTDTQYF. The DNA for the CDR3 is TGTGCCACCAGCAGAGATTTTCCAGTCACTAGCACAGATACGCAGTATTTT. The chain combines TRBV15 with TRBJ2-3; D remains ambiguous. The germline V and J ends were trimmed by 0 bases and 0 bases, with 13 bases remaining between them. Germline loops: CDR1 LNHNV, CDR2 YYDKDF (reference sequence). The CDR3 spans 17 residues. Filled out from reference TRBV15 and TRBJ2-3, the complete variable domain reads DAMVIQNPRYQVTQFGKPVTLSCSQTLNHNVMYWYQQKSSQAPKLLFHYYDKDFNNEADTPDNFQSRRPNTSFCFLDIRSPGLGDTAMYLCATSRDFPVTSTDTQYFGPGTRLTVL.